These 29 T cell receptor beta chains originate from one sample sequenced in a study of T cell responses to AZD1222 COVID-19 vaccine. Libraries were prepared by immunoSEQ multiplex PCR; TCRdb keeps only in-frame clonotypes and omits some of them. The sample includes roughly 70,000 clones, about four fifths seen only once; the top ten take approximately 20%. Sequencing was performed on peripheral blood, taken on day 0 of MenACWY control vaccination. These receptors all stem from an adult in good health.

This sequence joins TRBV3-1 (or the pseudogene TRBV3-2) and TRBJ1-5; 8 nucleotides align to TRBD1. V shed 1 base, J shed 7 bases, and the junction held 6 bases outside the gene matches. The CDR3 has 15 amino acids. CDR1 and CDR2 from the germline V gene are LGHDT and YNNKEL (reference sequence). CDR3 nucleotides: TGTGCCAGCAGCCAAGGGACAGGGTTCGAGCAGCCCCAGCATTTT. This translates into CASSQGTGFEQPQHF.

The chain has TRBV5-1 and TRBJ2-1; tentatively, D is TRBD2 (8 bases). The CDR3 length is 15 residues. V lost 2 bases and J lost 7, with 16 bases in between. Looked up from germline, CDR1 is SGHRS and CDR2 is YFSETQ. As DNA, the CDR3 is TGCGCCAGCAGCTTAGCGGGGGCAGGGGGTAATGAGCAGTTCTTC. This translates into CASSLAGAGGNEQFF.

The chain links TRBV3-1 (or the pseudogene TRBV3-2) to TRBJ2-2; D is unclear. The V gene's germline CDR1 is LGHDT and CDR2 YNNKEL (reference sequence). The CDR3 spans 16 residues. Trimming cost V 1 base and J 3 bases, with 12 bases left between them. The CDR3 region is CASSQVSSAYTGELFF. DNA for the CDR3: TGTGCCAGCAGCCAAGTTAGTTCGGCTTACACCGGGGAGCTGTTTTTT.

The chain couples TRBV3-1 (or the pseudogene TRBV3-2) to TRBJ1-2; D call uncertain. CDR3 length equals 15 residues. CDR1 LGHDT and CDR2 YNNKEL come from the germline V gene (reference sequence). The V end was cut by 1 base, the J end by 7 bases, with 16 bases between. For the CDR3, the DNA is TGTGCCAGCAGCCAAGGTTCACCTGGTCGCGGTGGCTACACCTTC. Protein sequence: CASSQGSPGRGGYTF.

The rearrangement uses TRBV28 and TRBJ1-5, with 7 bases that match TRBD1. From germline, CDR1 is MDHEN and CDR2 SYDVKM. CDR3 length: 14 residues. V lost 7 bases, J lost 3 bases, and 6 bases stayed unmatched. CDR3 bases: TGTGCCAGCAAAGGGGACAGACCCAATCAGCCCCAGCATTTT. Translating gives CASKGDRPNQPQHF.

J is TRBJ1-2 and V is TRBV7-9; D ambiguous. Deletions cut 3 bases from V and 5 bases from J, with 13 bases between. The CDR3 runs to 14 residues. Germline assignment: CDR1 SEHNR and CDR2 FQNEAQ (reference sequence). The CDR3 spells CASSFSRSNYGYTF. CDR3 nucleotides: TGTGCCAGCAGCTTCTCCAGGAGTAATTATGGCTACACCTTC.

This clone is a singleton in its sample. The chain joins TRBV6-5 to TRBJ2-1; D is unclear. V was pared by 6 bases and J by 5 bases, with 11 bases between. The CDR3 covers 13 residues. In germline, CDR1 is MNHEY, CDR2 SVGAGI. CDR3 bases: TGTGCCAGCAGCAAGACCTATGACAATGAGCAGTTCTTC. As protein: CASSKTYDNEQFF.

The rearrangement links TRBV5-6 to TRBJ1-1, with D perhaps matching TRBD1 (6 bases). This CDR3 has 14 residues. CDR1 SGHDT and CDR2 YYEEEE come from the germline V gene. V was cut by 5 bases and J by 6 bases, with 17 bases left in between. The CDR3 spells CASSPRGVFPEAFF. The CDR3 DNA reads as TGTGCCAGCAGTCCTAGGGGGGTTTTCCCTGAAGCTTTCTTT.

V is TRBV28 and J is TRBJ1-5; possible D gene TRBD1, 6 bases. The germline CDR1 and CDR2 sequences are MDHEN and SYDVKM. V lost 3 bases to trimming and J lost 0 bases, with 18 bases between them. The length of the CDR3 is 18 residues. CDR3 bases: TGTGCCAGCAGTTTTGCCAGGGGCGACCCCCATAGCAATCAGCCCCAGCATTTT. Encoded protein: CASSFARGDPHSNQPQHF.

A single count supports this clone. This chain links TRBV28 with TRBJ2-1; D may match TRBD1 or TRBD2 (5 bases each). Germline V CDR1 and CDR2: MDHEN, SYDVKM. Trimming stripped 1 base from V and 4 bases from J, with 14 bases between. The CDR3 extends over 16 amino acids. As DNA, the CDR3 is TGTGCCAGCAGTTTATTATATTTTGAGGGGTACAATGAGCAGTTCTTC. Protein sequence: CASSLLYFEGYNEQFF.

The chain has TRBV11-3 and TRBJ1-2, with D uncertain. The CDR3 runs to 18 residues. The V end was cut by 0 bases, the J end by 6 bases, with 23 bases between. The V gene's germline CDR1 is SGHNT and CDR2 YENEEA. Written as DNA, the CDR3 is TGTGCCAGCAGCTTAGAGGTTATTGCAGCTGTGGTAGTCGATGGCTACACCTTC. This encodes CASSLEVIAAVVVDGYTF.

This clone was detected once. This chain links TRBV3-1 (or the pseudogene TRBV3-2) with TRBJ2-1, with a possible D match to TRBD1 (6 bases). The CDR3 has 14 residues. From germline, CDR1 is LGHDT and CDR2 YNNKEL (reference sequence). Trimming left V 0 bases short and J 4 bases short, with 7 bases between. The CDR3 is CASSQEGGYNEQFF. In DNA form, the CDR3 reads TGTGCCAGCAGCCAAGAAGGGGGATACAATGAGCAGTTCTTC.

The chain combines TRBV6-1 with TRBJ1-4, with 10 bases aligning to TRBD1. CDR1 and CDR2 (germline): MNHNS, SASEGT. This CDR3 spans 16 amino acids. After removal of 1 base from V and 5 bases from J, the junction contained 4 bases not matched to a gene. The CDR3 region is CASSEVPGQGNEKLFF. CDR3 DNA sequence: TGTGCCAGCAGTGAAGTACCGGGACAGGGGAATGAAAAACTGTTTTTT.

This chain uses TRBV18 with TRBJ1-4; D is perhaps TRBD1 (5 bases). The CDR3 contains 15 residues. Between the trimmed V and J ends, which lost 0 bases and 8 bases, there was a span of 13 bases. The germline V gene has CDR1 KGHSH and CDR2 LQKENI. The CDR3 loop is CASSPPRGIGEKLFF. The CDR3 region has the DNA TGTGCCAGCTCACCACCGCGGGGGATCGGGGAAAAACTGTTTTTT.

The rearrangement uses TRBV19 and TRBJ1-1; D might be TRBD1 (6 bases). Trimming pared 7 bases from V and 4 bases from J, leaving 19 bases between. The CDR3 spans 15 residues. Germline V lookup: CDR1 LNHDA, CDR2 SQIVND (reference sequence). The CDR3, as DNA: TGTGCCAGTACCCATGGGGGCTGGGATTTCACTGAAGCTTTCTTT. This sequence encodes CASTHGGWDFTEAFF.

This clone appeared a single time. V gene TRBV7-9 combines with J gene TRBJ2-1; possible D gene TRBD1, 5 bases. The germline gives CDR1 SEHNR, CDR2 FQNEAQ (reference sequence). Deletions cut 5 bases from V and 7 bases from J, with 27 bases between. This CDR3 has 18 residues. The CDR3 here is CASSQLINPETERNEQFF. The CDR3 DNA reads TGTGCCAGCAGCCAGTTGATAAATCCGGAGACAGAGCGAAATGAGCAGTTCTTC.

This chain uses TRBV3-1 (or the pseudogene TRBV3-2) with TRBJ2-5; perhaps D is TRBD1 or TRBD2 (5 bases each). Trimming left V 5 bases short and J 7 bases short, with 14 bases between. Germline V gene lookup returns CDR1 LGHDT and CDR2 YNNKEL (reference sequence). CDR3 size: 13 residues. The CDR3 sequence is CASSGHNGGTQYF. CDR3 DNA: TGTGCCAGCAGCGGACACAACGGAGGGACCCAGTACTTC.

V usage is TRBV27 and J usage is TRBJ1-5; D not resolved. Germline V gene lookup returns CDR1 MNHEY and CDR2 SMNVEV (reference sequence). The V gene lost 5 bases and the J gene lost 1 base, with 6 bases spanning the gap. The CDR3 is made up of 13 amino acids. The DNA for the CDR3 is TGTGCCAGCAGTCGAAAGAGCAATCAGCCCCAGCATTTT. It encodes CASSRKSNQPQHF.

This clone was found many times. This rearrangement joins TRBV7-9 to TRBJ1-2; a weak D match, TRBD1 (5 bases). The CDR3 is 15 amino acids. Germline-derived CDR1 and CDR2 are SEHNR and FQNEAQ (reference sequence). The V gene lost 3 bases and the J gene lost 6 bases, with 17 bases spanning the gap. This CDR3 reads CASSFSVGGKDGYTF. CDR3 coding DNA: TGTGCCAGCAGCTTTTCTGTGGGGGGAAAGGATGGCTACACCTTC.

The gene calls are TRBV6-2 or TRBV6-3 and TRBJ2-2; D may be TRBD1 (6 bases). CDR3 size: 14 residues. Germline assignment: CDR1 MNHEY and CDR2 SVGEGT. V was clipped by 5 bases and J by 1 base, with 8 bases between them. The CDR3 reads CASSPDRNTGELFF. The CDR3 region has the DNA TGTGCCAGCAGTCCGGACAGGAACACCGGGGAGCTGTTTTTT.

This rearrangement joins TRBV7-9 to TRBJ1-2; TRBD1 agrees at 10 bases. Per germline, CDR1 SEHNR and CDR2 FQNEAQ (reference sequence). The CDR3 contains 16 residues. J lost 1 base, V lost 5 bases, and 7 bases had no gene match. Here the CDR3 DNA reads TGTGCCAGCAGCCGGACAGGGGGGAGAGTTAACTATGGCTACACCTTC. Protein sequence: CASSRTGGRVNYGYTF.

The chain employs TRBV19 and TRBJ2-7, with 12 bases that match TRBD1. CDR3 size: 15 residues. The germline V gene has CDR1 LNHDA and CDR2 SQIVND (reference sequence). Losses at the gene ends were 4 bases for V and 5 bases for J; bases not matched to a gene: 6. The CDR3, as DNA: TGTGCCAGTAGTAATCCGGGACAGGGGGCCCACGAGCAGTACTTC. It specifies CASSNPGQGAHEQYF. Complete variable domain (other parts from reference TRBV19 and TRBJ2-7): DGGITQSPKYLFRKEGQNVTLSCEQNLNHDAMYWYRQDPGQGLRLIYYSQIVNDFQKGDIAEGYSVSREKKESFPLTVTSAQKNPTAFYLCASSNPGQGAHEQYFGPGTRLTVT.

This chain joins TRBV5-5 and TRBJ1-1; 10 nucleotides agree with TRBD1. The CDR3 spans 15 residues. V lost 4 bases, J lost 6 bases, and 9 bases stayed unmatched. In germline, CDR1 is SGHKS, CDR2 YYEKEE (reference sequence). The CDR3 loop is CASSRPGTGVAEAFF. In DNA, the CDR3 is TGTGCCAGCAGCCGTCCCGGGACAGGGGTCGCTGAAGCTTTCTTT.

This clone is medium-sized within its sample. The CDR3 protein is CASSPNPGRSYEQYF. In DNA form, the CDR3 reads TGTGCCAGCAGCCCTAACCCGGGACGGAGCTACGAGCAGTACTTC. This chain joins TRBV5-6 and TRBJ2-7; D may match TRBD1 or TRBD2 (5 bases each). Deletions cut 4 bases from V and 3 bases from J, with 17 bases between. The CDR3 is 15 amino acids. Germline-derived CDR1 and CDR2 are SGHDT and YYEEEE.

The rearrangement links TRBV11-2 to TRBJ2-3, with D perhaps TRBD1 or TRBD2 (5 bases each). Germline CDR1 reads SGHAT; CDR2 reads FQNNGV. The CDR3 spans 12 residues. V was pared by 3 bases and J by 14 bases, with 15 bases between. The CDR3 reads CASSLDGAEGYF. In DNA form, the CDR3 reads TGTGCCAGCAGCTTGGACGGGGCCGAGGGGTATTTT.

This chain links TRBV5-1 with TRBJ2-2; the match to TRBD2 covers 8 bases. Trimming took 4 bases from V and 5 from J; bases not matched to a gene: 7. The length of the CDR3 is 15 residues. Per germline, CDR1 SGHRS and CDR2 YFSETQ. The CDR3 region is CASSPTRGGTGELFF. CDR3 coding DNA: TGCGCCAGCAGCCCGACTCGCGGGGGGACCGGGGAGCTGTTTTTT.

This chain joins TRBV9 and TRBJ2-4; no clear D gene. This CDR3 is 17 amino acids long. V was clipped by 0 bases and J by 0 bases, with 13 bases between them. In germline, CDR1 is SGDLS, CDR2 YYNGEE. CDR3 bases: TGTGCCAGCAGCGTAGATCCTCCCAGTGGAGCCAAAAACATTCAGTACTTC. This gives the protein CASSVDPPSGAKNIQYF.

The V and J genes are TRBV9 and TRBJ2-3; D may be TRBD2 (5 bases). Trimming cost V 3 bases and J 6 bases, with 14 bases left between them. This CDR3 has 14 amino acids. Germline V gene data show CDR1 as SGDLS and CDR2 as YYNGEE. The CDR3 region is CASSAQSRGDTQYF. The CDR3 coding sequence is TGTGCCAGCAGCGCTCAAAGCCGGGGTGATACGCAGTATTTT.

V and J are TRBV2 and TRBJ2-2; the D gene could be TRBD1 or TRBD2 (6 bases each). CDR1 is SNHLY and CDR2 is FYNNEI in the germline V gene. The CDR3 spans 15 residues. V was shortened by 3 bases and J by 1 base, with 9 bases between the two germline ends. The CDR3 nucleotides are TGTGCCAGCAGTGACGGGGGCAAGAACACCGGGGAGCTGTTTTTT. Its translation is CASSDGGKNTGELFF.